Below are 5 T cell receptor beta chains sequenced from a single sample in a study of tumor and adjacent non-tumor tissue in lung cancer. TCRbeta libraries were built with three rounds of nested PCR, modified from ARM-PCR. TCRdb itself ran the multiplex PCR reads through MiXCR, one entry per CDR3 protein. The table lists 84,000 or so distinct CDR3 sequences, about three fifths of them singletons. RNA was extracted from bulk tissue without any cell sorting. The sample taken for sequencing was lung tumor tissue. The receptor set was obtained from a man aged 65 to 85 with non-small cell lung cancer.

This clonotype has a count of ten or more. The chain combines TRBV5-1 with TRBJ2-2; 7 bases map to TRBD1. This CDR3 is built from 16 residues. The J segment lost 1 base and the V segment lost 0 bases, leaving 3 bases of the junction unmatched. Germline values: CDR1 SGHRS, CDR2 YFSETQ. The CDR3 loop reads CASSLGTGLNTGELFF. CDR3 DNA: TGCGCCAGCAGCTTGGGGACAGGCCTGAACACCGGGGAGCTGTTTTTT.

This chain joins TRBV20-1 and TRBJ1-5, with D perhaps TRBD1 (6 bases). This CDR3 spans 13 amino acids. Germline V CDR1 and CDR2: DFQATT, SNEGSKA (reference sequence). With 6 bases removed from V and 10 bases from J, the gap between germline ends came to 19 bases. CDR3 region: CSAPSGVAQPQHF. The CDR3 DNA reads TGCAGTGCCCCCTCAGGGGTCGCTCAACCCCAGCATTTT.

As regards this clonotype: A read error may account for a junction end that differs from germline. The rearrangement joins TRBV6-5 to TRBJ2-7; no clear D. The CDR3 length is 16 residues. The V gene's germline CDR1 is MNHEY and CDR2 SVGAGI. DNA for the CDR3: TGTGCCAGCAGTTACTCGGCAGCTGTACCGACCTACAAGCAGTACTTC. It codes for CASSYSAAVPTYKQYF.

In regard to this clonotype: A much larger clone differs from this one at a single base, so this may be a read error. The chain couples TRBV7-9 to TRBJ1-5, with D possibly TRBD1 on 5 matching bases. Per the germline V gene, CDR1 is SEHNR and CDR2 is FQNEAQ (reference sequence). Trimming cost V 6 bases and J 0 bases, with 9 bases left between them. This CDR3 region has 14 residues. This chain's CDR3 is CASRRQTSNQPQHF. DNA of the CDR3: TGTGCCAGCAGGCGACAGACTAGCAATCAGCCCCAGCATTTT.

A remark on this clonotype: The junction differs from germline at one of its ends, possibly a read error. The chain employs TRBV11-1 and TRBJ2-1; no reliable D call. The CDR3 contains 15 residues. Germline loops: CDR1 SGHAT, CDR2 FQDESV (reference sequence). This CDR3 is CASSLANTIYSEQFF. The CDR3 nucleotides are TGTGCCAGCAGCTTAGCGAACACTATCTACAGTGAGCAGTTCTTC. The full variable domain, its missing parts supplied by reference TRBV11-1 and TRBJ2-1, is EAEVAQSPRYKITEKSQAVAFWCDPISGHATLYWYRQILGQGPELLVQFQDESVVDDSQLPKDRFSAERLKGVDSTLKIQPAELGDSAMYLCASSLANTIYSEQFFGPGTRLTVL.